The 10 T cell receptor beta chains given below trace back to one sample, sequenced in a study of blood T cell repertoires in COVID-19. Repertoires were generated with immunoSEQ multiplex PCR, while TCRdb's copy carries only in-frame clones and drops some. The repertoire holds approximately 390,000 clones, with 88% as singletons. Sequencing used PBMCs or T cells enriched from blood (not recorded which). Receptors originate from a woman in her thirties or forties with acute COVID-19.

This clone has just a few counts. The genes are TRBV5-1 and TRBJ2-7; 8 positions agree with TRBD1. The CDR3 totals 15 residues. Germline V gene lookup returns CDR1 SGHRS and CDR2 YFSETQ. V shed 4 bases and J 3 bases; nucleotides not matched to a gene: 9. The CDR3 loop reads CASSPGGAEGYEQYF. CDR3 nucleotide sequence: TGCGCCAGCAGCCCAGGGGGCGCGGAGGGCTACGAGCAGTACTTC.

The chain has TRBV15 and TRBJ2-7, with TRBD2 matching over 10 bases. CDR1 LNHNV and CDR2 YYDKDF come from the germline V gene (reference sequence). J lost 2 bases, V lost 2 bases, and 6 bases had no gene match. The CDR3 spans 16 residues. DNA for the CDR3: TGTGCCACCAGCAGACGTCTAGCGGGGGACACCTACGAGCAGTACTTC. Encoded protein: CATSRRLAGDTYEQYF.

This chain connects TRBV20-1 to TRBJ1-2, with D tentatively TRBD1 (5 bases). V lost 3 bases, J lost 6 bases, and 11 bases lay in between. Germline CDR1 DFQATT, CDR2 SNEGSKA (reference sequence). The CDR3 is made up of 12 amino acids. The CDR3 reads CSASSGRDGYTF. The CDR3 DNA reads TGCAGTGCTAGTTCAGGGAGGGATGGCTACACCTTC.

The J gene is TRBJ1-3, the V gene TRBV3-1 (or the pseudogene TRBV3-2); D is uncertain. V lost 8 bases, J lost 7 bases, and 15 bases lay in between. Germline V gene data show CDR1 as LGHDT and CDR2 as YNNKEL (reference sequence). This CDR3 has 13 residues. The DNA of the CDR3 is TGTGCCAGCCGTCCGCTTGGAGGGAACACCATATATTTT. Protein product: CASRPLGGNTIYF.

The J gene is TRBJ1-1, the V gene TRBV27; D gene uncertain. The germline V gene encodes CDR1 MNHEY and CDR2 SMNVEV (reference sequence). Trimming removed 6 bases at V and 0 bases at J, with 8 bases between. The CDR3 has 13 amino acids. DNA for the CDR3: TGTGCCAGCAGAACCTCAGTGAACACTGAAGCTTTCTTT. Protein product: CASRTSVNTEAFF.

The chain has TRBV28 and TRBJ2-1; 8 positions agree with TRBD2. The germline V gene has CDR1 MDHEN and CDR2 SYDVKM. V was pared by 4 bases and J by 2 bases, with 7 bases of the junction left unmatched. This CDR3 spans 16 amino acids. CDR3 coding DNA: TGTGCCAGCAGTTCCTCCGGGACTAGGGCCTACAATGAGCAGTTCTTC. It yields the protein CASSSSGTRAYNEQFF.

The rearrangement links TRBV7-9 to TRBJ2-7, with TRBD2 as a possible D gene (5 bases). The CDR3 totals 15 residues. Germline loops: CDR1 SEHNR, CDR2 FQNEAQ (reference sequence). The V end was cut by 5 bases, the J end by 3 bases, with 17 bases between. The CDR3 protein is CASSIRTGNFYEQYF. The DNA of the CDR3 is TGTGCCAGCAGCATCCGGACTGGAAACTTCTACGAGCAGTACTTC.

V usage is TRBV5-4 and J usage is TRBJ1-3; a weak D match, TRBD1 (6 bases). The germline V and J ends were trimmed by 2 bases and 0 bases, with 9 bases remaining between them. CDR3 length equals 15 residues. CDR1 is SGHNT, CDR2 YYREEE, per germline (reference sequence). DNA of the CDR3: TGTGCCAGCAGCTTACAGGGTCGCTCTGGAAACACCATATATTTT. This translates into CASSLQGRSGNTIYF.

The chain links TRBV27 to TRBJ2-1; 10 positions match TRBD1. This CDR3 has 15 residues. Trimming took 5 bases from V and 6 from J; bases not matched to a gene: 7. From germline, CDR1 is MNHEY and CDR2 SMNVEV (reference sequence). CDR3 loop: CASSRIGTGVNEQFF. In nucleotides, the CDR3 is TGTGCCAGCAGTCGGATCGGGACAGGGGTCAATGAGCAGTTCTTC.

The rearrangement uses TRBV30 and TRBJ2-5; 9 bases agree with TRBD1. There are 12 residues in the CDR3. Germline V CDR1 and CDR2: GTSNPN, SVGIG (reference sequence). J lost 4 bases, V lost 7 bases, and 4 bases had no gene match. CDR3 nucleotides: TGTGCCTTGGACAGGGGCGGAGAGACCCAGTACTTC. Translation: CALDRGGETQYF.